This passage covers 27 T cell receptor beta chains from one sample sequenced in a study of PD-L1 blockade in urothelial cancer. This table comes from immunoSEQ multiplex PCR, and its TCRdb copy is limited to in-frame clones, with some not included. The data hold about 50,000 clones, with around three quarters observed a single time. Sample: PBMCs, taken around atezolizumab (anti-PD-L1) treatment. The receptor set was obtained from a man between 70 and 80 years old with urothelial cancer.

The V gene is TRBV5-1, the J gene TRBJ2-1, with 9 bases matching TRBD1. The CDR3 runs 15 residues. CDR1 is SGHRS and CDR2 is YFSETQ in the germline V gene. V lost 4 bases and J lost 4; bases outside the gene matches: 6. This CDR3 reads CASSQQGAPYNEQFF. The CDR3, as DNA: TGCGCCAGCAGCCAACAGGGGGCGCCTTACAATGAGCAGTTCTTC.

The rearrangement joins TRBV18 to TRBJ2-5, with 11 bases that match TRBD2. J was trimmed by 3 bases and V by 5 bases; bases with no gene match: 8. Germline V CDR1 and CDR2: KGHSH, LQKENI. This CDR3 spans 16 amino acids. The CDR3 coding sequence is TGTGCCAGCTCATCTTATACACTAGCGGGGGAAGAGACCCAGTACTTC. This codes for CASSSYTLAGEETQYF. Full variable domain (rest looked up from reference TRBV18 and TRBJ2-5): NAGVMQNPRHLVRRRGQEARLRCSPMKGHSHVYWYRQLPEEGLKFMVYLQKENIIDESGMPKERFSAEFPKEGPSILRIQQVVRGDSAAYFCASSSYTLAGEETQYFGPGTRLLVL.

The chain recombines TRBV7-8 with TRBJ1-2; TRBD1 matches 11 bases. From germline, CDR1 is SGHVS and CDR2 FQNEAQ. J lost 2 bases, V lost 6 bases, and 2 bases had no gene match. CDR3 length: 14 amino acids. The CDR3 nucleotides are TGTGCCAGCAGTCGGACAGGGGGCAACTATGGCTACACCTTC. This encodes CASSRTGGNYGYTF.

This chain connects TRBV6-6 to TRBJ1-4; 8 bases match TRBD1. Germline V CDR1 and CDR2: MNHNY, SVGAGI (reference sequence). There are 13 residues in the CDR3. J gave up 5 bases and V 5 bases, and 1 base lay outside the gene matches. The CDR3: CASSTGGNEKLFF. Written as DNA, the CDR3 is TGTGCCAGCAGTACAGGGGGGAATGAAAAACTGTTTTTT.

This clone was seen a single time. J is TRBJ2-5 and V is TRBV27; 12 nucleotides match TRBD2. This CDR3 has 17 amino acids. V trimming: 2 bases; J trimming: 5 bases; junction bases outside the gene matches: 9. Looked up from germline, CDR1 is MNHEY and CDR2 is SMNVEV (reference sequence). The CDR3 protein is CASSLGASGRAGETQYF. The CDR3 DNA is TGTGCCAGCAGTTTAGGGGCTAGCGGGAGGGCGGGGGAGACCCAGTACTTC.

CDR3: CASSLDPTDDNEQFF. CDR3 sequence (DNA): TGTGCCAGCAGCTTGGACCCGACAGACGACAATGAGCAGTTCTTC. The chain has TRBV5-6 and TRBJ2-1; TRBD1 is a possible D gene (5 bases). The V end lost 0 bases, the J end lost 5 bases, and 12 bases lay between the germline ends. The CDR3 is 15 residues long. Germline-derived CDR1 and CDR2 are SGHDT and YYEEEE.

This sequence joins TRBV6-1 and TRBJ1-5, with TRBD1 identical over 7 bases. The CDR3 has 15 residues. Looked up from germline, CDR1 is MNHNS and CDR2 is SASEGT. The V and J ends lost 2 bases and 3 bases, in that order; junction bases with no gene match: 4. CDR3 sequence reads: CASSENRGSNQPQHF. The CDR3 bases are TGTGCCAGCAGTGAAAACAGGGGTTCCAATCAGCCCCAGCATTTT.

The rearrangement joins TRBV7-2 to TRBJ2-7; 10 bases are shared with TRBD1. The CDR3 is 14 amino acids. Per germline, CDR1 SGHTA and CDR2 FQGNSA. The ends lost 4 bases at V and 3 bases at J; junction bases unmatched: 3. The CDR3 protein is CASSSDRGIYEQYF. The CDR3 DNA reads TGTGCCAGCAGCTCGGACAGGGGGATCTACGAGCAGTACTTC.

The chain links TRBV5-4 to TRBJ2-7; 7 nucleotides line up with TRBD1. This CDR3 is built from 16 residues. The J segment lost 0 bases and the V segment lost 4 bases, leaving 10 bases of the junction unmatched. Germline V gene data show CDR1 as SGHNT and CDR2 as YYREEE (reference sequence). The CDR3 sequence is CASSPGQLEASYEQYF. In nucleotides, the CDR3 is TGTGCCAGCAGCCCGGGACAGCTCGAGGCCTCCTACGAGCAGTACTTC.

This clone was picked up a small number of times. The V and J genes are TRBV12-5 and TRBJ1-1, with TRBD1 as a possible D gene (6 bases). This CDR3 spans 16 amino acids. V was clipped by 2 bases and J by 0 bases, with 13 bases between them. Germline-derived CDR1 and CDR2 are LGHNT and FRNRAP. CDR3 region: CASGLSSGVMNTEAFF. In nucleotides, the CDR3 is TGTGCTAGTGGTTTGAGCTCAGGGGTAATGAACACTGAAGCTTTCTTT.

The V and J genes are TRBV5-4 and TRBJ2-7; TRBD2 agrees at 12 bases. The CDR3 is made up of 20 amino acids. Germline trimming cut 3 bases from V and 6 bases from J; bases unmatched to any gene: 22. Germline assignment: CDR1 SGHNT and CDR2 YYREEE (reference sequence). CDR3 nucleotide sequence: TGTGCCAGCAGCTCCCCCCGTCTAGCGGGGGGGATACAAGGGCTTTCCGAGCAGTACTTC. It codes for CASSSPRLAGGIQGLSEQYF.

V and J are TRBV5-1 and TRBJ1-5, with D possibly TRBD1 on 5 matching bases. CDR1 is SGHRS, CDR2 YFSETQ, per germline. CDR3 size: 14 residues. The V end was cut by 0 bases, the J end by 7 bases, with 11 bases between. CDR3 sequence reads: CASSLEGGVQPQHF. The CDR3 nucleotides are TGCGCCAGCAGCTTGGAGGGAGGGGTACAGCCCCAGCATTTT.

The chain is built from TRBV7-3 and TRBJ1-1; D call uncertain. This CDR3 is built from 13 residues. Germline-derived CDR1 and CDR2 are SGHTA and FQGTGA. Trimming removed 4 bases at V and 2 bases at J, with 8 bases between. As DNA, the CDR3 is TGTGCCAGCAGCTCCTATTATAACACTGAAGCTTTCTTT. Protein: CASSSYYNTEAFF.

V gene TRBV4-2 combines with J gene TRBJ1-5; the D gene is possibly TRBD1 (5 bases). Germline CDR1 is LGHNA and CDR2 is YNFKEQ. Trimming took off 1 base at V and 1 base at J, with 14 bases between the two ends. The CDR3 runs 17 residues. CDR3 sequence (DNA): TGTGCCAGCAGCCAAGCGCCCGGGGGTGGAAGCAATCAGCCCCAGCATTTT. This codes for CASSQAPGGGSNQPQHF.

The chain joins TRBV4-3 to TRBJ2-1, with TRBD1 as a possible D gene (6 bases). This CDR3 contains 14 residues. The V gene lost 2 bases and the J gene lost 4 bases, with 9 bases spanning the gap. Germline CDR1 and CDR2: LGHNA and YSLEER. In DNA, the CDR3 is TGCGCCAGCAGCCAACTACAGGGTTACAATGAGCAGTTCTTC. Translated: CASSQLQGYNEQFF.

The V call is TRBV11-3, the J call TRBJ2-7; 9 bases align to TRBD1. The V gene's germline CDR1 is SGHNT and CDR2 YENEEA. This CDR3 region has 15 residues. The V gene end was trimmed by 5 bases and the J gene end by 1 base; junction bases not matched to a gene: 6. CDR3 protein: CASSPGTGRSYEQYF. The CDR3 DNA is TGTGCCAGCAGCCCCGGGACAGGGAGATCCTACGAGCAGTACTTC.

This clone appeared a few times. V usage is TRBV5-5 and J usage is TRBJ1-6; D not resolved. Trimming cost V 2 bases and J 7 bases, with 7 bases left between them. The CDR3 is made up of 13 amino acids. CDR1 and CDR2 from the germline V gene are SGHKS and YYEKEE (reference sequence). Here the CDR3 DNA reads TGTGCCAGCAGCTTAGGAGGAAATTCACCCCTCCACTTT. This codes for CASSLGGNSPLHF.

This sequence joins TRBV5-4 and TRBJ1-2; a weak D match, TRBD1 (5 bases). The CDR3 spans 13 residues. Germline lookup yields CDR1 SGHNT and CDR2 YYREEE (reference sequence). Trimming left V 4 bases short and J 2 bases short, with 9 bases between. The CDR3 protein is CASSQTVNYGYTF. The CDR3 DNA sequence: TGTGCCAGCAGCCAGACAGTAAACTATGGCTACACCTTC.

This clone has only one observation. Written as DNA, the CDR3 is TGTGCCAGTACGACAGGGGGAGCAGATACGCAGTATTTT. Translation: CASTTGGADTQYF. The chain recombines TRBV7-8 with TRBJ2-3; TRBD1 matches 9 bases. The junction had 5 bases not matched to a gene; V was cut back by 9 bases and J by 4 bases. Germline CDR1 SGHVS, CDR2 FQNEAQ. CDR3 size: 13 residues.

The chain links TRBV29-1 to TRBJ2-3; 8 bases align to TRBD2. The length of the CDR3 is 13 residues. CDR1 and CDR2 (germline): SQVTM, ANQGSEA. With V trimmed by 6 bases and J by 5 bases, 7 bases remained unmatched. Written as DNA, the CDR3 is TGCAGCGTGGTAGCGGGGCTCGGAGATACGCAGTATTTT. Protein product: CSVVAGLGDTQYF.

J is TRBJ2-7 and V is TRBV7-2, with 7 bases aligning to TRBD2. Trimming removed 2 bases from V and 4 bases from J; junction bases left unmatched: 8. Germline V gene lookup returns CDR1 SGHTA and CDR2 FQGNSA. This CDR3 has 15 residues. CDR3 residues: CASSLMVAGPYEQYF. The CDR3 region has the DNA TGTGCCAGCAGCTTAATGGTAGCGGGTCCTTACGAGCAGTACTTC.

Here the CDR3 reads CASSLAGRGTDTQYF. The CDR3 DNA reads as TGTGCCAGCAGCCTAGCGGGTCGGGGCACAGATACGCAGTATTTT. V gene TRBV5-4 combines with J gene TRBJ2-3; 8 bases line up with TRBD2. The CDR3 loop spans 15 amino acids. After removal of 4 bases from V and 1 base from J, the junction contained 5 bases not matched to a gene. Germline loops: CDR1 SGHNT, CDR2 YYREEE (reference sequence).

The chain joins TRBV7-6 to TRBJ2-3; possible D gene TRBD2, 7 bases. V lost 5 bases, J lost 1 base, and 19 bases lay in between. Germline V gene data show CDR1 as SGHVS and CDR2 as FNYEAQ. The CDR3 has 17 amino acids. The CDR3: CASSPRPRGAGTDTQYF. The CDR3 coding sequence is TGTGCCAGCAGCCCGCGACCTCGGGGGGCGGGCACAGATACGCAGTATTTT. The variable domain in full, with the rest retrieved from reference TRBV7-6 and TRBJ2-3, is GAGVSQSPRYKVTKRGQDVALRCDPISGHVSLYWYRQALGQGPEFLTYFNYEAQQDKSGLPNDRFSAERPEGSISTLTIQRTEQRDSAMYRCASSPRPRGAGTDTQYFGPGTRLTVL.

This rearrangement joins TRBV11-3 to TRBJ2-7; D remains ambiguous. The CDR3 is made up of 14 amino acids. The germline CDR1 and CDR2 sequences are SGHNT and YENEEA. Trimming took 1 base from V and 3 from J, leaving 10 bases between them. The CDR3 region has the DNA TGTGCCAGCAGCTTAGGAGCTCTCAACTACGAGCAGTACTTC. Amino acid sequence: CASSLGALNYEQYF.

The chain employs TRBV5-1 and TRBJ2-2, with D perhaps matching TRBD1 (6 bases). This CDR3 has 14 amino acids. Trimming stripped 4 bases from V and 4 bases from J, with 11 bases between. The germline gives CDR1 SGHRS, CDR2 YFSETQ. Here the CDR3 DNA reads TGCGCCAGCAGCAACACAGGGTTCACCGGGGAGCTGTTTTTT. It specifies CASSNTGFTGELFF.

This clone was counted only a few times. The rearrangement links TRBV5-1 to TRBJ2-5; tentatively, D is TRBD1 (7 bases). This CDR3 contains 16 residues. Trimming cost V 0 bases and J 2 bases, with 14 bases left between them. Looked up from germline, CDR1 is SGHRS and CDR2 is YFSETQ. Written as DNA, the CDR3 is TGCGCCAGCAGCTTGGGAGGGGGGACAGCACAAGAGACCCAGTACTTC. Its protein product is CASSLGGGTAQETQYF.

V usage is TRBV12-5 and J usage is TRBJ2-7; D might be TRBD2 (5 bases). With 1 base removed from V and 3 bases from J, the gap between germline ends came to 22 bases. CDR1 and CDR2 (germline): LGHNT, FRNRAP. The CDR3 spans 18 residues. CDR3 in DNA: TGTGCTAGTGGTTTGGCCCCAGGAGGTACTGCGGCGTACTACGAGCAGTACTTC. This encodes CASGLAPGGTAAYYEQYF.